Presented here are 15 T cell receptor beta chains from one specimen sequenced in a study of monozygotic twins with inflammatory bowel disease (dated by TCRdb to between 2018 and 2021). Library preparation was by 5' RACE. TCRdb lists the instrument as Illumina HiSeq 2500. TCRdb reprocessed the reads, reporting each CDR3 protein sequence once and no DNA. The sample's clone listing holds approximately 160,000 distinct CDR3 sequences. The ten largest make up approximately 3% of the sample. Sample: blood. The receptors here all came from a human donor with ulcerative colitis or Crohn's disease, or a healthy co-twin of an affected twin (not recorded which).

The chain is built from TRBV6-2 or TRBV6-3 and TRBJ1-5. The CDR3 totals 13 residues. Germline V gene data show CDR1 as MNHEY and CDR2 as SVGEGT. The CDR3 protein is CASSYSSNQPQHF.

This rearrangement joins TRBV4-3 to TRBJ2-1; the TCRdb D gene call, TRBD1, has no DNA to confirm it. The CDR3 is 15 amino acids. Germline CDR1 reads LGHNA; CDR2 reads YSLEER. The CDR3 loop is CASSHGALSYNEQFF.

V usage is TRBV7-6 and J usage is TRBJ2-7; TCRdb lists TRBD1, though no DNA is available to test this call. This CDR3 comprises 14 residues. Per the germline V gene, CDR1 is SGHVS and CDR2 is FNYEAQ. CDR3 amino acids: CASSSRDSYYEQYF. Filled out from reference TRBV7-6 and TRBJ2-7, the complete variable domain reads GAGVSQSPRYKVTKRGQDVALRCDPISGHVSLYWYRQALGQGPEFLTYFNYEAQQDKSGLPNDRFSAERPEGSISTLTIQRTEQRDSAMYRCASSSRDSYYEQYFGPGTRLTVT.

The chain has TRBV7-9 and TRBJ2-7; TCRdb picks TRBD2, but there is no DNA to check that call. CDR1 is SEHNR and CDR2 is FQNEAQ in the germline V gene (reference sequence). CDR3 length equals 14 residues. CDR3 amino acids: CASSLGGNLDEQYF.

V and J are TRBV9 and TRBJ2-7; TCRdb designates TRBD1, a call that cannot be tested without DNA. CDR3 size: 13 residues. Germline lookup yields CDR1 SGDLS and CDR2 YYNGEE. CDR3 sequence: CASSVLGVGEQYF.

This chain uses TRBV5-6 with TRBJ1-6; the D gene TCRdb calls, TRBD1, cannot be checked with no DNA. The CDR3 has 15 amino acids. Germline CDR1 and CDR2: SGHDT and YYEEEE. The CDR3 spells CASSIDSGSNSPLHF.

The V gene is TRBV7-9, the J gene TRBJ2-7; as DNA is missing, the TRBD2 call by TCRdb cannot be tested. The CDR3 has 15 amino acids. Germline assignment: CDR1 SEHNR and CDR2 FQNEAQ (reference sequence). The CDR3 is CASRSSSGSAYEQYF.

The chain recombines TRBV7-6 with TRBJ1-1; TCRdb returns TRBD1, unconfirmable since there is no DNA. The CDR3 loop spans 16 amino acids. Germline V gene sequence: CDR1 SGHVS, CDR2 FNYEAQ. CDR3 amino acids: CASRRYAGQGNTEAFF.

CDR3 protein: CSVEGDGSYEQYF. The V gene is TRBV29-1, the J gene TRBJ2-7; TCRdb names TRBD1, which stays unverified in the absence of DNA. Per germline, CDR1 SQVTM and CDR2 ANQGSEA. The CDR3 consists of 13 residues.

The chain recombines TRBV29-1 with TRBJ2-1. The CDR3 spans 11 residues. Germline-derived CDR1 and CDR2 are SQVTM and ANQGSEA. The CDR3 here is CSVGTSNEQFF.

The gene calls are TRBV20-1 and TRBJ2-1. CDR3 size: 13 residues. From germline, CDR1 is DFQATT and CDR2 SNEGSKA (reference sequence). CDR3 region: CSASSGRHNEQFF.

The rearrangement uses TRBV10-3 and TRBJ2-2; absent DNA, TCRdb's TRBD2 call cannot be checked. Germline V CDR1 and CDR2: ENHRY, SYGVKD. The CDR3 consists of 15 residues. The CDR3 sequence is CAISEWQGGAGELFF.

The rearrangement links TRBV24-1 to TRBJ2-7. The CDR3 has 11 residues. Looked up from germline, CDR1 is KGHDR and CDR2 is SFDVKD. CDR3: CATSDYYEQYF.

This chain uses TRBV4-3 with TRBJ1-4; TCRdb returns TRBD1, unconfirmable since there is no DNA. This CDR3 is built from 17 residues. Germline CDR1 is LGHNA and CDR2 is YSLEER. The chain's CDR3 is CASSQEWSVALGEKLFF.

The chain carries TRBV29-1 and TRBJ2-1. The CDR3 runs 14 residues. CDR1 and CDR2 from the germline V gene are SQVTM and ANQGSEA. CDR3 in amino acids: CSVDAGISYNEQFF.